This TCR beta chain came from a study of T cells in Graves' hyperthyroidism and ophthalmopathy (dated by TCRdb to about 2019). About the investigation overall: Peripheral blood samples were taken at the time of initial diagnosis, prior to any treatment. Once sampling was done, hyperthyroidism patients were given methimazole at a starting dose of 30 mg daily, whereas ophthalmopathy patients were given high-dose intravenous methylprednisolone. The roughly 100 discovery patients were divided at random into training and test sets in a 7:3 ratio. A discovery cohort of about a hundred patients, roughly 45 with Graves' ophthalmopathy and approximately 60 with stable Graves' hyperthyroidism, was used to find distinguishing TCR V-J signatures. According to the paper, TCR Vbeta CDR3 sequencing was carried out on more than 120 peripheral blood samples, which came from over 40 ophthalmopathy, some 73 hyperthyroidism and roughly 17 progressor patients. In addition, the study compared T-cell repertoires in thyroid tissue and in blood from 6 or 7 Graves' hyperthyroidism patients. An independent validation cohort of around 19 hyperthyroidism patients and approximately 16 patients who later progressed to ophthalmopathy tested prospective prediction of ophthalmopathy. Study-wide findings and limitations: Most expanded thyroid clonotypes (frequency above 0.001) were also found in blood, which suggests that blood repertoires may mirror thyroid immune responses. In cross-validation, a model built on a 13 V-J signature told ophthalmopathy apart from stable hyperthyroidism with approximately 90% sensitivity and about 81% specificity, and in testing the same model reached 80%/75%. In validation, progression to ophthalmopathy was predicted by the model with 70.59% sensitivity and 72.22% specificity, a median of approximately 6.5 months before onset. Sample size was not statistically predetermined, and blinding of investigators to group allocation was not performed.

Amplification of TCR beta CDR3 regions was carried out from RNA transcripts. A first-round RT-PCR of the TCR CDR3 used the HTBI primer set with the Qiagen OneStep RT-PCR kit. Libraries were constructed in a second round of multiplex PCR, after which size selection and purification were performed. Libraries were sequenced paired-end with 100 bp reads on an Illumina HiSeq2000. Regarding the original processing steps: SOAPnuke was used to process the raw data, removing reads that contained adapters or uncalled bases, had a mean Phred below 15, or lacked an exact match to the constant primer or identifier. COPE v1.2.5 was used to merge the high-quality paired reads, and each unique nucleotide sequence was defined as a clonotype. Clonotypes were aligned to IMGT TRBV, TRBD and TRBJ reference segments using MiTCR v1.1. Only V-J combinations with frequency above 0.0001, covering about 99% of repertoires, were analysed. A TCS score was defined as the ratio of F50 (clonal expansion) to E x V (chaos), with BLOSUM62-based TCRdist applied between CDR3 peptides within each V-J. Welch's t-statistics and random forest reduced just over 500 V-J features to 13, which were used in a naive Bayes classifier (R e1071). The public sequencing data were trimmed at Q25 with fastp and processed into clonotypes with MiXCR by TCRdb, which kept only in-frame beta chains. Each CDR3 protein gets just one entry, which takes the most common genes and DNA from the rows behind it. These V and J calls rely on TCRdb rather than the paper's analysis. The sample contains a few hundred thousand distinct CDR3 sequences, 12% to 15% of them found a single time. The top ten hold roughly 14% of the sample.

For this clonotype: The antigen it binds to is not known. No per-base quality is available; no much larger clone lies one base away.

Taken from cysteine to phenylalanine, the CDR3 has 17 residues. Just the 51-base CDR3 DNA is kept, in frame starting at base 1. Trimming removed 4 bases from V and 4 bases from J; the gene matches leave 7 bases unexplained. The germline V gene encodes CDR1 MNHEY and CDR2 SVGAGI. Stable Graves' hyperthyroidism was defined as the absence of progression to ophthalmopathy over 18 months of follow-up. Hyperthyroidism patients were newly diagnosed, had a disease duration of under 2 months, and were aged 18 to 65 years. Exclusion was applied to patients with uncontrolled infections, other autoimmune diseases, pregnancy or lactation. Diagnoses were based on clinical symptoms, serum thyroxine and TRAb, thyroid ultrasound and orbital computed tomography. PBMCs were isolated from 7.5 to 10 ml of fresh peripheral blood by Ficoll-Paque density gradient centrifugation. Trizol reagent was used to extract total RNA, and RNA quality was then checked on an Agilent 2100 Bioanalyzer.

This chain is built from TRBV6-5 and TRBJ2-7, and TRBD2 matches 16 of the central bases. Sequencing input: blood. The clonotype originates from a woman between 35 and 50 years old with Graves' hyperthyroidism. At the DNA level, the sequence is TGTGCCAGCAGTTCCCCCGGGACTAGCGGGAGGGTGTACGAGCAGTACTTC. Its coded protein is CASSSPGTSGRVYEQYF.